This T cell receptor (beta chain) derives from a study of PD-1 blockade in classical Hodgkin lymphoma. Libraries were prepared by immunoSEQ multiplex PCR; TCRdb keeps only in-frame clonotypes and omits some of them. The profile shows roughly 94,000 clones, 90% to 95% of them singletons. The CDR3 is made up of 20 amino acids. Time point in this sample: cycle 4 day 1 (C4D1), after 5 to 7 weeks of nivolumab. Exposure to brentuximab vedotin varied, and each patient had relapsed following autologous stem cell transplantation. Sequenced material: peripheral blood mononuclear cells (PBMCs), taken before the fourth cycle of nivolumab. The sequence was obtained from a human donor with classical Hodgkin lymphoma. The chain recombines TRBV21-1 with TRBJ2-5; the table calls TRBD2, which could not be checked here. TRBV21-1 is given as a pseudogene. In nucleotides, the CDR3 is TGTGCCAGCAGCAAAGAGGAGGCGCGACAGCGGGACTGGGCTCAAGAGACCCAGTACTTC. It specifies CASSKEEARQRDWAQETQYF.